This TCR beta chain was retrieved from a study of Graves' ophthalmopathy and Graves' hyperthyroidism. Study overall: Peripheral blood was gathered at first diagnosis, ahead of any treatment whatsoever.

TCR beta CDR3 amplification used RNA transcripts. An initial RT-PCR round employing HTBI primers preceded a second-round multiplex PCR. TCRdb itself ran the multiplex PCR reads through MiXCR, one entry per CDR3 protein. The table lists almost 750,000 distinct CDR3 sequences, 40% of them singletons, with roughly 45% in the top ten. This clonotype was recorded many times. Antigen: not known. J gave up 2 bases and V 6 bases, and 5 bases lay outside the gene matches. The CDR3 runs to 15 residues. Germline lookup yields CDR1 SNHLY and CDR2 FYNNEI. General study findings and limits: Clonotypes were expanded in thyroid at above 0.001 frequency, and most also appeared in blood.

Each donor who had ophthalmopathy showed moderate-to-severe activity, a CAS of ≥3, a NOSPECS of ≥4, and a duration under 3 months. PBMCs were isolated by Ficoll-Paque density gradient centrifugation, using about 9.2 ml of fresh peripheral blood as the starting material. This rearrangement joins TRBV2 to TRBJ2-5, with 11 bases matching TRBD1. The material sequenced was peripheral blood. The sequence was obtained from an adult man with Graves' ophthalmopathy. CDR3 coding DNA: TGTGCCAGCAGGGACAGGGGGCAAGCTCAAGAGACCCAGTACTTC. Amino acid sequence: CASRDRGQAQETQYF.